The 7 T cell receptor beta chains reported below all come from one sample, sequenced in a study of T cell clonotyping in hematopoietic cell transplantation. Assay used: immunoSEQ multiplex PCR; TCRdb lists only in-frame clones, some missing. The sample holds about 17,000 clones, 80% to 95% seen once. Material for sequencing was peripheral blood mononuclear cells. The receptors were sampled from a man between 40 and 49 years old in good health. Some clones in this sample may be carry-over from other donors' samples.

The chain couples TRBV5-4 to TRBJ2-2; D tentatively fits TRBD1 or TRBD2 (5 bases each). There are 15 residues in the CDR3. V shed 3 bases and J shed 0 bases, with 9 bases lying between them. CDR1 and CDR2 from the germline V gene are SGHNT and YYREEE (reference sequence). The DNA for the CDR3 is TGTGCCAGCAGCTCGGGACGGACGAACACCGGGGAGCTGTTTTTT. This translates into CASSSGRTNTGELFF.

This chain connects TRBV4-3 to TRBJ1-5; no clear D. CDR3 length: 13 amino acids. The V gene lost 2 bases and the J gene lost 7 bases, with 9 bases spanning the gap. Germline lookup yields CDR1 LGHNA and CDR2 YSLEER. The CDR3 loop reads CASSQFGGQPQHF. DNA for the CDR3: TGCGCCAGCAGCCAATTCGGTGGGCAGCCCCAGCATTTT.

The CDR3 loop is CASSYGQGGNTIYF. The DNA of the CDR3 is TGCGCCAGCAGCTATGGACAGGGAGGAAACACCATATATTTT. The J gene is TRBJ1-3, the V gene TRBV5-1, with 8 positions matching TRBD1. After removal of 3 bases from V and 4 bases from J, the junction contained 3 bases not matched to a gene. CDR1 and CDR2 from the germline V gene are SGHRS and YFSETQ. The CDR3 totals 14 residues.

This chain uses TRBV29-1 with TRBJ2-7; no reliable D call. The CDR3 covers 13 residues. Trimming shortened V by 6 bases and J by 3 bases, and 15 bases separated the two germline ends. CDR1 and CDR2 (germline): SQVTM, ANQGSEA. This CDR3 reads CSVRAARGYEQYF. The CDR3 DNA follows: TGCAGCGTCCGGGCCGCCCGCGGCTACGAGCAGTACTTC.

The V and J genes are TRBV6-4 and TRBJ2-3, with 11 positions matching TRBD1. Trimming removed 6 bases from V and 0 bases from J; junction bases left unmatched: 2. The germline V gene encodes CDR1 MRHNA and CDR2 SNTAGT. The CDR3 length is 15 residues. The CDR3 coding sequence is TGTGCCAGCAGGCGGACAGGGGGCAGCACAGATACGCAGTATTTT. Amino acid sequence: CASRRTGGSTDTQYF.

This chain connects TRBV7-8 to TRBJ2-1, with D maybe TRBD2 (5 bases). Germline-derived CDR1 and CDR2 are SGHVS and FQNEAQ. V lost 2 bases to trimming and J lost 4 bases, with 21 bases between them. The CDR3 extends over 18 amino acids. Here the CDR3 DNA reads TGTGCCAGCAGCTTAACTGTTGGCGGCGGACCGGGGTACAATGAGCAGTTCTTC. This codes for CASSLTVGGGPGYNEQFF.

This rearrangement joins TRBV6-5 to TRBJ2-1, with D uncertain. The CDR3 length is 12 residues. Germline-derived CDR1 and CDR2 are MNHEY and SVGAGI. V lost 5 bases and J lost 10, with 12 bases in between. DNA for the CDR3: TGTGCCAGCAGTCGATCCACCGAAGAGCAGTTCTTC. It specifies CASSRSTEEQFF.